The 13 T cell receptor beta chains presented below share a single source sample, sequenced in a study of molecular identifiers for immune sequencing clone quantification. TCRdb re-called the PCR reads with MiXCR, one entry per CDR3 protein. Among some 650,000 distinct CDR3 sequences, less than 20% were seen once, and the ten largest hold 0.85%. The sequenced material came from naive CD8+ T cells from blood, with Jurkat cell RNA spiked in. Noted subset: FACS-sorted CD8+CD4-CCR7+CD45RA+ naive T cells. These receptors were collected from a human donor in good health. Some libraries in this study had Jurkat cell RNA spiked in.

A word on this clonotype: A much larger clone sits a single nucleotide away, making a read error possible. This rearrangement joins TRBV11-2 to TRBJ1-4; no firm D call. The CDR3 is made up of 15 amino acids. The germline V and J ends were trimmed by 0 bases and 7 bases, with 12 bases remaining between them. Germline V gene sequence: CDR1 SGHAT, CDR2 FQNNGV. The CDR3 nucleotides read TGTGCCAGCAGCTTAGACAAGGGAGCTGGTGAAAAACTGTTTTTT. Translation: CASSLDKGAGEKLFF.

This clonotype was detected many times. The V call is TRBV28, the J call TRBJ1-1; TRBD1 aligns across 8 bases. V lost 4 bases to trimming and J lost 0 bases; unmatched junction nucleotides: 4. Per germline, CDR1 MDHEN and CDR2 SYDVKM. The CDR3 has 15 residues. The DNA of the CDR3 is TGTGCCAGCAGTTCGCGACAGGGGCTGAACACTGAAGCTTTCTTT. Translating gives CASSSRQGLNTEAFF.

On this clonotype itself: This clone may be a read error of a much larger clone one base away. The chain has TRBV9 and TRBJ2-7; no clear D gene. The V gene lost 7 bases and the J gene lost 3 bases, with 14 bases spanning the gap. The CDR3 length is 13 residues. Germline V gene sequence: CDR1 SGDLS, CDR2 YYNGEE. In nucleotides, the CDR3 is TGTGCCAGCGGCTCGGGCAGCGTCTACGAGCAGTACTTC. Its protein product is CASGSGSVYEQYF.

This clonotype came up once. A much larger clone differs from this one at a single base, so this may be a read error. The chain recombines TRBV24-1 with TRBJ2-1, with a possible D match to TRBD2 (6 bases). CDR1 is KGHDR and CDR2 is SFDVKD in the germline V gene. The CDR3 length is 17 residues. The CDR3 bases are TGTGCCACCAGTGATTGGAGGGACGGAAGCTCCTACAATGAGCGGTTCTTC. This codes for CATSDWRDGSSYNERFF.

This clonotype was picked up a small number of times. The chain combines TRBV18 with TRBJ2-5, with D unclear. Germline lookup yields CDR1 KGHSH and CDR2 LQKENI. V lost 0 bases, J lost 2 bases, and 16 bases lay in between. The CDR3 is made up of 17 amino acids. CDR3 in DNA: TGTGCCAGCTCACCACCAGAATCGCTAGTGGGTCAAGAGACCCAGTACTTC. Amino acid sequence: CASSPPESLVGQETQYF.

This clonotype turned up a few times. The chain combines TRBV20-1 with TRBJ2-1; D may match TRBD1 or TRBD2 (5 bases each). Germline V gene data show CDR1 as DFQATT and CDR2 as SNEGSKA (reference sequence). The ends were cut back, 0 bases at V and 0 bases at J, with 12 bases in the middle. The CDR3 extends over 16 amino acids. The CDR3 reads CSARDLGESSYNEQFF. CDR3 coding DNA: TGCAGTGCTAGAGATCTAGGGGAGAGCTCCTACAATGAGCAGTTCTTC.

This chain connects TRBV3-1 to TRBJ2-3; D is perhaps TRBD1 (6 bases). V shed 7 bases and J shed 4 bases, with 24 bases lying between them. The CDR3 has 17 amino acids. From germline, CDR1 is LGHDT and CDR2 YNNKEL (reference sequence). The CDR3 bases are TGTGCCAGCAAAGGGGACAACCTAGTTTGGTCCGCAGATACGCAGTATTTT. This encodes CASKGDNLVWSADTQYF.

This clonotype was detected only once. Possible read error: a much larger clone is one base away. The conserved phenylalanine or tryptophan normally closing the CDR3 is absent here, so this likely arose from a read error. V usage is TRBV9 and J usage is TRBJ2-2; D is possibly TRBD2 (6 bases). Trimming took 3 bases from V and 4 from J, leaving 16 bases between them. The CDR3 length is 16 residues. CDR1 is SGDLS, CDR2 YYNGEE, per germline. CDR3 sequence reads: CASSEHRDFGTGELFS. DNA for the CDR3: TGTGCCAGCAGCGAGCACCGGGACTTTGGCACCGGGGAGCTGTTTTCT.

This clonotype has at least ten counts. This rearrangement joins TRBV5-1 to TRBJ2-1, with TRBD2 identical over 10 bases. Per the germline V gene, CDR1 is SGHRS and CDR2 is YFSETQ. V shed 4 bases and J 5 bases; nucleotides not matched to a gene: 3. This CDR3 has 14 amino acids. CDR3 bases: TGCGCCAGCAGCCCGACTAGCGGGCACAATGAGCAGTTCTTC. It translates to CASSPTSGHNEQFF.

This clonotype was detected only a few times. The chain uses TRBV6-5 and TRBJ2-7, with 7 positions matching TRBD1. CDR3 length: 14 amino acids. Unmatched junction bases numbered 4, after V lost 2 bases and J lost 3 bases. The germline V gene has CDR1 MNHEY and CDR2 SVGAGI. The CDR3 protein is CASSYRDRFYEQYF. The CDR3 coding sequence is TGTGCCAGCAGTTACCGGGACAGATTCTACGAGCAGTACTTC.

This clonotype was counted at least ten times. The rearrangement links TRBV7-6 to TRBJ2-7; 7 positions match TRBD1. In germline, CDR1 is SGHVS, CDR2 FNYEAQ. CDR3 length: 14 amino acids. Trimming cost V 5 bases and J 6 bases; bases outside gene matches: 10. The CDR3 spells CASSPETGSSEQYF. CDR3 bases: TGTGCCAGCAGCCCAGAGACAGGGTCGAGCGAGCAGTACTTC.

Comment on this clonotype: A much larger clonotype is one base distant, so this may be a read error. The V and J genes are TRBV7-3 and TRBJ2-2; 7 nucleotides line up with TRBD1. This CDR3 has 15 amino acids. CDR1 and CDR2 (germline): SGHTA, FQGTGA. V was clipped by 5 bases and J by 6 bases; unmatched bases: 9. The CDR3 loop is CASSRDRYHAGELFF. The CDR3 nucleotides are TGTGCCAGCAGCCGGGACAGATACCACGCCGGGGAGCTGTTTTTT.

This clonotype was detected ten times or more. This chain joins TRBV6-5 and TRBJ2-7, with D perhaps TRBD1 (5 bases). V shed 0 bases and J shed 3 bases, with 12 bases lying between them. This CDR3 has 15 residues. Per the germline V gene, CDR1 is MNHEY and CDR2 is SVGAGI. The CDR3 DNA follows: TGTGCCAGCAGTTACTCAAATCCAGGGATCTACGAGCAGTACTTC. It codes for CASSYSNPGIYEQYF.